This paragraph reports one T cell receptor beta chain. The sample holds many counts of this clonotype. What antigen it recognizes has not been identified. No base-level quality is on record; no much larger clone is a single base apart. This sample was included in a study of T cells after yellow fever vaccination (dated by TCRdb to about 2019). Concerning the study at large: The SMART-Seq v4 Ultra Low Input RNA kit was used to prepare libraries from fractions with low cell numbers. To follow T-cell clones before and after both primary and booster YFV17D yellow fever vaccination, bulk TCR alpha and beta repertoires underwent longitudinal sequencing. Two healthy male donors made up the cohort, one aged 18 to 29 years and the other aged 30 to 40 years. Blood was drawn at multiple timepoints before and after primary and secondary immunization, with bulk PBMC replicates and cell subsets isolated. What the study reported, not specific to this receptor: A small fraction of clonotypes showed up in both the CD4 and CD8 compartments, probably as a result of convergent recombination. Computational filtering was required because FACS-sorted repertoires could contain abundant contaminating clonotypes from the bulk population. Most clones expanded after primary vaccination (96% of CD4 and roughly 91% of CD8) were re-detected after the booster, suggesting that broad memory maintenance occurred. Because the study included only a couple of donors, the extent to which the findings can be generalized is limited. Compared with the primary T-cell response, the secondary T-cell response was faster but weaker, reaching its peak on day 5 rather than on day 15.

The CDR3, from cysteine to phenylalanine, totals 13 residues. CDR3 DNA only is kept here, 39 bases in frame from base 1. V and J lose 1 base and 7 bases, and a span of 7 bases separates them. The germline V gene gives CDR1 as MGHDK and CDR2 as SYGVNS. The treatment or condition label, read with the paper, signifies: live attenuated yellow fever vaccine strain. At each blood-draw timepoint, two biological replicates of bulk PBMCs were collected. PBMCs were isolated from peripheral blood using a standard Ficoll-Paque protocol. TriZol was used to extract RNA from bulk PBMCs, from CD4 and CD8 fractions, and from dextramer-positive and dextramer-negative fractions. TCR cDNA was synthesized by 5'RACE template switching, through which a universal primer site and unique molecular identifiers were introduced. Priming of cDNA synthesis was performed from both the TCR alpha and TCR beta constant segments. Library amplification involved two PCR steps, and the second step added sample barcodes and sequencing adapters. Libraries were sequenced on Illumina HiSeq 2500 (2x100 bp) or NovaSeq (2x150 bp). As for the original processing: Demultiplexing of reads and collapsing into UMI consensus sequences were performed with MIGEC, and V(D)J alignment was carried out with MiXCR. Clonotypes responding to the vaccine were identified with edgeR on replicate PBMC samples, with the criteria of FDR below 0.01 and a log2 fold change above 5 up to day 15. Each bulk clonotype received a CD4 or CD8 identity based on whether the sequenced CD4 or CD8 repertoire contained that clonotype at higher abundance. The raw public reads went through TCRdb reprocessing: fastp at Q25, MiXCR clone calling, in-frame beta chains kept. Here each entry gathers all rows of one CDR3 protein and keeps the most common genes and DNA. TCRdb's processing, not the authors', yielded these V and J calls. The sample contains some 600,000 distinct CDR3 sequences, less than 20% of them found a single time. The ten largest clones capture approximately 15% of the sample.

This clonotype was obtained from a man between 18 and 35 years old who received the YFV17D yellow fever vaccine. Source: PBMCs, taken roughly 5 days after the first yellow fever vaccination. The chain is assembled from TRBV25-1 and TRBJ2-2; the D gene is perhaps TRBD1 or TRBD2, each of them matching over 5 bases. CDR3 protein: CASSESGGGELFF. At the DNA level, the sequence is TGTGCCAGCAGTGAATCTGGGGGCGGGGAGCTGTTTTTT.